The 16 T cell receptor beta chains given below trace back to one sample, sequenced in a study of OX40 agonist ivuxolimab in advanced cancers. Here immunoSEQ multiplex PCR was the method, and the copy in TCRdb shows in-frame clones only, minus some. The sample has some 79,000 clones; about 93% are singletons. The sequences come from CD4+ or CD8+ T cells sorted from blood, collected in a trial of the OX40 agonist ivuxolimab. These receptors came from an adult with an advanced solid tumor such as melanoma, head and neck, liver or kidney cancer.

The gene calls are TRBV5-1 and TRBJ1-2, with D perhaps TRBD1 (6 bases). Trimming shortened V by 4 bases and J by 4 bases, and 14 bases separated the two germline ends. In germline, CDR1 is SGHRS, CDR2 YFSETQ. The CDR3 sequence is 14 residues long. The CDR3 is CASSIDAQGYGYTF. In DNA, the CDR3 is TGCGCCAGCAGCATCGACGCACAGGGCTATGGCTACACCTTC.

The J gene is TRBJ2-7, the V gene TRBV10-1; 10 nucleotides line up with TRBD2. The CDR3 length is 15 residues. V trimming: 4 bases; J trimming: 0 bases; junction bases outside the gene matches: 3. Germline V lookup: CDR1 WNHNN, CDR2 SYGVQD (reference sequence). The CDR3 loop is CASSATSGRSYEQYF. In DNA form, the CDR3 reads TGCGCCAGCAGTGCGACTAGCGGGCGCTCCTACGAGCAGTACTTC.

The chain's CDR3 is CVRSRPGQGPYYEYNEQFF. The CDR3 nucleotides read TGTGTCAGAAGCCGGCCGGGACAGGGCCCCTATTATGAATACAATGAGCAGTTCTTC. The chain combines TRBV7-5 with TRBJ2-1; the DNA was not used to check the table's D call, TRBD1. TRBV7-5 is annotated as a pseudogene. This CDR3 contains 19 residues.

This chain uses TRBV18 with TRBJ2-2; D not resolved. The germline CDR1 and CDR2 sequences are KGHSH and LQKENI. Trimming took 2 bases from V and 5 from J, leaving 3 bases between them. The CDR3 has 12 residues. The DNA of the CDR3 is TGTGCCAGCTCACCAGTTACCGGGGAGCTGTTTTTT. Protein: CASSPVTGELFF.

The chain uses TRBV5-1 and TRBJ2-1, with 9 bases aligning to TRBD1. V shed 4 bases and J 4 bases; nucleotides not matched to a gene: 12. This CDR3 contains 17 residues. Germline CDR1 reads SGHRS; CDR2 reads YFSETQ. The CDR3 region is CASSRGQGYQSYNEQFF. CDR3 bases: TGCGCCAGCAGCAGGGGACAGGGCTACCAGAGTTACAATGAGCAGTTCTTC.

The genes are TRBV6-5 and TRBJ2-7, with D uncertain. The CDR3 runs to 13 residues. The V gene lost 6 bases and the J gene lost 4 bases, with 13 bases spanning the gap. Per germline, CDR1 MNHEY and CDR2 SVGAGI. CDR3 in amino acids: CASSPTPPYEQYF. CDR3 DNA: TGTGCCAGCAGCCCCACCCCCCCATACGAGCAGTACTTC.

This clone has just one count. This chain joins TRBV29-1 and TRBJ1-1; D uncertain. Germline values: CDR1 SQVTM, CDR2 ANQGSEA. This CDR3 region has 11 residues. Trimming shortened V by 7 bases and J by 2 bases, and 8 bases separated the two germline ends. The CDR3, as DNA: TGCAGCGGCCGGTTCAACACTGAAGCTTTCTTT. Protein sequence: CSGRFNTEAFF. Full variable domain (remainder filled in from reference TRBV29-1 and TRBJ1-1): SAVISQKPSRDICQRGTSLTIQCQVDSQVTMMFWYRQQPGQSLTLIATANQGSEATYESGFVIDKFPISRPNLTFSTLTVSNMSPEDSSIYLCSGRFNTEAFFGQGTRLTVV.

This sequence joins TRBV7-9 and TRBJ2-7, with D tentatively TRBD2 (6 bases). V gave up 5 bases and J gave up 6 bases, with 11 bases separating them. CDR1 and CDR2 from the germline V gene are SEHNR and FQNEAQ (reference sequence). The CDR3 is 12 amino acids. In DNA form, the CDR3 reads TGTGCCAGCAGCGCCGGACTATTCGAGCAGTACTTC. Encoded protein: CASSAGLFEQYF.

The CDR3 spells CAISDGGVAETQYF. Written as DNA, the CDR3 is TGTGCCATCAGTGATGGAGGTGTGGCGGAGACCCAGTACTTC. This chain uses TRBV10-3 with TRBJ2-5; D is perhaps TRBD2 (5 bases). This CDR3 comprises 14 residues. The V and J ends lost 3 bases and 5 bases respectively, with 13 bases between them. Germline assignment: CDR1 ENHRY and CDR2 SYGVKD.

The gene calls are TRBV12-5 and TRBJ2-1, with 11 bases lining up with TRBD2. This CDR3 contains 13 residues. CDR1 LGHNT and CDR2 FRNRAP come from the germline V gene. V trimming: 2 bases; J trimming: 9 bases; junction bases outside the gene matches: 0. Written as DNA, the CDR3 is TGTGCTAGTGGTTTGCTAGCGGGAGGTGAGCAGTTCTTC. Translating it yields CASGLLAGGEQFF.

V usage is TRBV5-5 and J usage is TRBJ2-7; 8 bases are shared with TRBD1. V lost 5 bases and J lost 4; bases outside the gene matches: 14. Germline V lookup: CDR1 SGHKS, CDR2 YYEKEE (reference sequence). The CDR3 covers 16 residues. The CDR3 spells CASSIRSWTGIYEQYF. The CDR3 DNA follows: TGTGCCAGCAGTATTAGGTCCTGGACAGGGATATACGAGCAGTACTTC.

V and J are TRBV4-1 and TRBJ2-6; D unresolved. V shed 0 bases and J shed 0 bases, with 12 bases lying between them. Per germline, CDR1 MGHRA and CDR2 YSYEKL. This CDR3 contains 18 residues. The CDR3 sequence is CASSQEVRSFSGANVLTF. The CDR3 nucleotides read TGCGCCAGCAGCCAAGAAGTCAGGTCGTTCTCTGGGGCCAACGTCCTGACTTTC.

The chain links TRBV18 to TRBJ2-5; D is perhaps TRBD1 (6 bases). The V and J ends lost 5 bases and 3 bases respectively, with 16 bases between them. Germline V lookup: CDR1 KGHSH, CDR2 LQKENI. The CDR3 covers 15 residues. The CDR3 bases are TGTGCCAGCTCAGCCACAGGACAGAGAGAAGAGACCCAGTACTTC. Translation gives CASSATGQREETQYF.

The V call is TRBV5-4, the J call TRBJ1-1, with D possibly TRBD1 on 5 matching bases. CDR1 and CDR2 (germline): SGHNT, YYREEE (reference sequence). The CDR3 totals 14 residues. V was trimmed by 3 bases and J by 2 bases, leaving 11 bases between them. CDR3 residues: CASSWRDVNTEAFF. The CDR3 DNA is TGTGCCAGCAGCTGGAGGGACGTCAACACTGAAGCTTTCTTT.

The rearrangement uses TRBV6-6 and TRBJ2-1; 7 nucleotides align to TRBD2. The V gene end was trimmed by 6 bases and the J gene end by 7 bases; junction bases not matched to a gene: 12. The V gene's germline CDR1 is MNHNY and CDR2 SVGAGI (reference sequence). The CDR3 is 15 amino acids. Written as DNA, the CDR3 is TGTGCCAGCAGAGGGGCTAGCGGCCAAAGGAATGAGCAGTTCTTC. Translated, it gives CASRGASGQRNEQFF.

The genes are TRBV28 and TRBJ2-3, with D possibly being TRBD1 (7 bases). Per the germline V gene, CDR1 is MDHEN and CDR2 is SYDVKM. Trimming stripped 7 bases from V and 2 bases from J, with 16 bases between. CDR3 size: 15 residues. The CDR3 here is CASTWQEGATDTQYF. DNA for the CDR3: TGTGCCAGCACTTGGCAGGAGGGGGCCACAGATACGCAGTATTTT.